Below, 13 T cell receptor beta chains from the same sample are listed, as sequenced in a study of blood T cell repertoires in COVID-19. Method: immunoSEQ multiplex PCR; TCRdb's copy keeps in-frame clones and lacks some. Of under 80,000 clones in the sample, 70% to 90% were seen once. The source material was peripheral blood. Receptor source: a man in his sixties or seventies with acute or convalescent COVID-19.

The chain recombines TRBV2 with TRBJ2-3; 12 bases are shared with TRBD2. The V segment lost 5 bases and the J segment 4 bases; nucleotides outside the gene matches: 4. Germline lookup yields CDR1 SNHLY and CDR2 FYNNEI. The CDR3 consists of 15 residues. The CDR3 here is CASSLAGGAPDTQYF. DNA of the CDR3: TGTGCCAGCAGTCTAGCGGGGGGGGCCCCAGATACGCAGTATTTT.

The chain carries TRBV28 and TRBJ2-7; 7 bases are shared with TRBD2. Germline V gene sequence: CDR1 MDHEN, CDR2 SYDVKM. The V gene end was trimmed by 5 bases and the J gene end by 2 bases; junction bases not matched to a gene: 6. CDR3 length equals 14 residues. The CDR3 protein is CASSPLRGAYEQYF. The CDR3 bases are TGTGCCAGCAGTCCCCTTCGGGGGGCCTACGAGCAGTACTTC.

This clone turned up a few times. The genes are TRBV28 and TRBJ2-3, with 8 bases identical to TRBD1. Germline CDR1 MDHEN, CDR2 SYDVKM. The CDR3 has 14 amino acids. Trimming cost V 5 bases and J 4 bases; bases outside gene matches: 5. The CDR3 is CASSPGQGPDTQYF. In DNA form, the CDR3 reads TGTGCCAGCAGTCCCGGACAGGGCCCAGATACGCAGTATTTT.

The rearrangement uses TRBV6-1 and TRBJ2-4; D is possibly TRBD1 (6 bases). This CDR3 is built from 16 residues. Germline V CDR1 and CDR2: MNHNS, SASEGT. The V gene lost 3 bases and the J gene lost 0 bases, with 12 bases spanning the gap. As DNA, the CDR3 is TGTGCCAGCAGTGACGGGACACCGCGAGCCAAAAACATTCAGTACTTC. Protein product: CASSDGTPRAKNIQYF.

This rearrangement joins TRBV29-1 to TRBJ2-3, with no clear D. The V end lost 1 base, the J end lost 0 bases, and 5 bases lay between the germline ends. The germline V gene encodes CDR1 SQVTM and CDR2 ANQGSEA. The CDR3 sequence is 13 residues long. CDR3 DNA sequence: TGCAGCGTTGAAGCAGGAAGCACAGATACGCAGTATTTT. Its translation: CSVEAGSTDTQYF.

The V and J genes are TRBV6-5 and TRBJ2-7; 10 bases map to TRBD1. V lost 5 bases, J lost 6 bases, and 7 bases stayed unmatched. Germline CDR1 is MNHEY and CDR2 is SVGAGI. CDR3 size: 14 residues. For the CDR3, the DNA is TGTGCCAGCAGTACGGGACAGGGGCTAGGCGAGCAGTACTTC. Its translation is CASSTGQGLGEQYF.

This chain uses TRBV18 with TRBJ2-7; no definite D call. V was shortened by 6 bases and J by 0 bases, with 6 bases between the two germline ends. The CDR3 sequence is 12 residues long. Germline values: CDR1 KGHSH, CDR2 LQKENI. CDR3 residues: CASSPSSYEQYF. The CDR3 region has the DNA TGTGCCAGCTCTCCCAGCTCCTACGAGCAGTACTTC. The full variable domain, with the rest looked up from reference TRBV18 and TRBJ2-7, is NAGVMQNPRHLVRRRGQEARLRCSPMKGHSHVYWYRQLPEEGLKFMVYLQKENIIDESGMPKERFSAEFPKEGPSILRIQQVVRGDSAAYFCASSPSSYEQYFGPGTRLTVT.

V gene TRBV3-1 (or the pseudogene TRBV3-2) combines with J gene TRBJ2-5; 12 bases fit TRBD2. The CDR3 has 17 residues. Germline CDR1 reads LGHDT; CDR2 reads YNNKEL (reference sequence). The V segment lost 4 bases and the J segment 7 bases; nucleotides outside the gene matches: 13. This CDR3 reads CASSPTALAGGRGTQYF. The CDR3 nucleotides are TGTGCCAGCAGCCCGACCGCCCTAGCGGGGGGGAGGGGGACCCAGTACTTC.

The genes are TRBV28 and TRBJ1-4, with D tentatively TRBD1 (5 bases). V gave up 7 bases and J gave up 7 bases, with 16 bases separating them. The CDR3 runs 14 residues. Looked up from germline, CDR1 is MDHEN and CDR2 is SYDVKM. CDR3 protein: CASMGGSYPEKLFF. The CDR3 nucleotides are TGTGCCAGCATGGGGGGTTCTTATCCTGAAAAACTGTTTTTT.

The chain employs TRBV6-1 and TRBJ2-5; D not certain. The V gene's germline CDR1 is MNHNS and CDR2 SASEGT. V was clipped by 2 bases and J by 14 bases, with 9 bases between them. CDR3 length: 10 residues. In nucleotides, the CDR3 is TGTGCCAGCAGTGAATTGGCACAATACTTC. Its translation: CASSELAQYF.

J is TRBJ2-3 and V is TRBV2, with a tentative D call TRBD1 (5 bases). The CDR3 is 14 residues long. Looked up from germline, CDR1 is SNHLY and CDR2 is FYNNEI. Trimming removed 7 bases from V and 2 bases from J, with 13 bases in between. The CDR3 DNA is TGTGCCAGCAACAACAGGCGAAACACAGATACGCAGTATTTT. Its translation is CASNNRRNTDTQYF.

The chain carries TRBV3-1 (or the pseudogene TRBV3-2) and TRBJ2-3; 11 bases agree with TRBD2. The germline CDR1 and CDR2 sequences are LGHDT and YNNKEL (reference sequence). Trimming cost V 0 bases and J 4 bases; bases outside gene matches: 6. The CDR3 totals 17 residues. CDR3 sequence reads: CASSQDPVAGGPDTQYF. In DNA, the CDR3 is TGTGCCAGCAGCCAAGATCCGGTAGCGGGGGGGCCAGATACGCAGTATTTT.

The chain carries TRBV6-5 and TRBJ1-1; D unclear. This CDR3 spans 12 amino acids. Trimming took 8 bases from V and 4 from J, leaving 11 bases between them. CDR1 and CDR2 (germline): MNHEY, SVGAGI. The CDR3 loop reads CASWKESTEAFF. For the CDR3, the DNA is TGTGCCAGCTGGAAGGAGAGCACTGAAGCTTTCTTT.